This TCR beta chain stems from a study of beta chain features in type 1 diabetes. For the study at large: Sorted cell examination encompassed 100,000,000 or so cells across all samples. Findings and limits, study-wide: With patients and controls alike, PCR might favor shorter templates to an equal degree.

The CDR3 contains 14 residues. Trimming at V came to 5 bases and at J to 2 bases, leaving 6 bases not matched to a gene. Germline V CDR1 and CDR2: LNHDA, SQIVND (reference sequence). A CD45RO/CCR7/CD25/CD127/CD95/CD27 panel sorted naive, central memory, regulatory and stem cell-like memory CD4+ cells. Sequenced material consisted of expressed TCRB transcripts (all of the isolated RNA was reverse transcribed). Around 3.5 million reads on average were seen across naive, central memory and regulatory T cell samples. The data were produced by immunoSEQ multiplex PCR, yet TCRdb's version contains in-frame clones alone and is incomplete. The sample shows 150,000 or so clones, approximately 10% of them seen only once. Regarding this clone: The antigen is unknown. At the DNA level, this CDR3 is encoded by other sequences in the same sample as well.

This sequence originates from a woman between 40 and 55 years old in good health. The V gene is TRBV19, the J gene TRBJ2-7, with TRBD1 identical over 7 bases. Sequenced material: central memory CD4+ T cells from blood. The CDR3 DNA reads as TGTGCCAGTAGTCCCAGACAGGGTACCTACGAGCAGTACTTC. Amino acids: CASSPRQGTYEQYF.